This T cell receptor beta chain derives from a study of blood T cell repertoires in COVID-19. The table came from immunoSEQ multiplex PCR; TCRdb's copy has only in-frame clones and leaves some out. The table shows more than 150,000 clones, with roughly 76% occurring only once. Germline CDR1 and CDR2: MNHEY and SVGEGT. With 5 bases removed from V and 1 base from J, the gap between germline ends came to 8 bases. The CDR3 has 13 residues. A note on this clone: This specimen includes other DNA sequences encoding the same CDR3.

The rearrangement uses TRBV6-2 or TRBV6-3 and TRBJ2-5; D possibly corresponds to TRBD1 (5 bases). The receptor was derived from an elderly woman with COVID-19, enrolled during active disease. Sequenced sample: peripheral blood. CDR3 amino acids: CASSRDSQETQYF. In DNA form, the CDR3 reads TGTGCCAGCAGTAGAGACAGCCAAGAGACCCAGTACTTC.